These 29 T cell receptor beta chains were all obtained from the same sample, sequenced in a study of breast tumors, draining lymph nodes, adjacent tissues. Samples came from axillary lymph nodes draining the breast cancer. TCRdb re-called the multiplex PCR reads with MiXCR, one entry per CDR3 protein. Of fewer than 250,000 distinct CDR3 sequences in the sample, 32% were seen once. Sequencing used axillary lymph node tissue. The receptor set was obtained from a female donor with breast cancer. Some clones in this sample may be carry-over from other donors' samples.

Only a few counts were recorded for this clonotype. A read error may be the cause here, since a much bigger clone is one base away. No conserved phenylalanine or tryptophan is present at the end of the CDR3, so a read error is the likely explanation. The chain carries TRBV9 and TRBJ2-1, with TRBD1 as a possible D gene (6 bases). Germline CDR1 is SGDLS and CDR2 is YYNGEE. The CDR3 length is 13 residues. The germline V and J ends were trimmed by 0 bases and 8 bases, with 9 bases remaining between them. The CDR3 region is CASSVEGVDEQFS. In DNA, the CDR3 is TGTGCCAGCAGCGTAGAGGGGGTGGATGAGCAGTTCTCC.

This clonotype was seen only a few times. The chain couples TRBV6-2 or TRBV6-3 to TRBJ2-7, with a tentative D call TRBD1 (6 bases). The CDR3 has 16 amino acids. With 6 bases removed from V and 5 bases from J, the gap between germline ends came to 23 bases. Looked up from germline, CDR1 is MNHEY and CDR2 is SVGEGT. The CDR3 coding sequence is TGTGCCAGCAGAATACCTAGGGTTACAGGGTCAGACGAGCAGTACTTC. It yields the protein CASRIPRVTGSDEQYF.

Here the CDR3 DNA reads TGTGCCAGCAGCTTAGTTACTGTGAACACTGAAGCTTTCTTT. Residues: CASSLVTVNTEAFF. This chain connects TRBV7-8 to TRBJ1-1; D unresolved. The germline gives CDR1 SGHVS, CDR2 FQNEAQ. The CDR3 has 14 residues. The V end was cut by 1 base, the J end by 0 bases, with 6 bases between.

This clonotype was counted ten times or more. V gene TRBV2 combines with J gene TRBJ2-1; D may be TRBD1 (5 bases). V was pared by 2 bases and J by 8 bases, with 10 bases between. Germline-derived CDR1 and CDR2 are SNHLY and FYNNEI. This CDR3 contains 13 residues. In DNA form, the CDR3 reads TGTGCCAGCAGTGAATCAGGGTACCATGAGCAGTTCTTC. Translated, it gives CASSESGYHEQFF. The full variable domain, completed using reference TRBV2 and TRBJ2-1, is EPEVTQTPSHQVTQMGQEVILRCVPISNHLYFYWYRQILGQKVEFLVSFYNNEISEKSEIFDDQFSVERPDGSNFTLKIRSTKLEDSAMYFCASSESGYHEQFFGPGTRLTVL.

Ten or more counts support this clonotype. This chain connects TRBV12-3 or TRBV12-4 to TRBJ1-5; D gene uncertain. This CDR3 spans 13 amino acids. V lost 7 bases, J lost 0 bases, and 7 bases lay in between. The CDR3 sequence: CASTQYSNQPQHF. DNA for the CDR3: TGTGCCAGCACCCAGTATAGCAATCAGCCCCAGCATTTT.

The chain recombines TRBV6-1 with TRBJ1-1; D is undetermined. CDR3 size: 15 residues. Trimming took off 2 bases at V and 0 bases at J, with 10 bases between the two ends. In germline, CDR1 is MNHNS, CDR2 SASEGT. CDR3 sequence: CASSELGGLNTEAFF. In DNA, the CDR3 is TGTGCCAGCAGTGAATTAGGTGGACTGAACACTGAAGCTTTCTTT.

This clonotype was counted at least ten times. The chain combines TRBV19 with TRBJ2-3, with 7 positions matching TRBD2. In germline, CDR1 is LNHDA, CDR2 SQIVND (reference sequence). Trimming removed 1 base from V and 9 bases from J; junction bases left unmatched: 7. This CDR3 has 14 amino acids. CDR3 nucleotides: TGTGCCAGTAGTATAGCGGGGAGGGCCGGAACGCAGTATTTT. As protein: CASSIAGRAGTQYF.

The table lists this clonotype with many counts. The chain recombines TRBV20-1 with TRBJ2-3; possibly TRBD2 for D (6 bases). CDR1 DFQATT and CDR2 SNEGSKA come from the germline V gene (reference sequence). V lost 0 bases, J lost 5 bases, and 12 bases lay in between. The CDR3 is 14 residues long. CDR3 sequence reads: CSARDSPGVDTQYF. In nucleotides, the CDR3 is TGCAGTGCTAGAGATTCCCCGGGGGTAGATACGCAGTATTTT.

This rearrangement joins TRBV29-1 to TRBJ1-3; 8 bases align to TRBD1. Germline V gives CDR1 SQVTM, CDR2 ANQGSEA. The CDR3 extends over 15 amino acids. The V gene end was trimmed by 4 bases and the J gene end by 0 bases; junction bases not matched to a gene: 5. CDR3 loop: CSVGRTGNSGNTIYF. The CDR3 nucleotides are TGCAGCGTTGGCAGGACAGGGAACTCTGGAAACACCATATATTTT.

Comment on this clonotype: Germline and junction disagree at one end, which may indicate a read error. The rearrangement joins TRBV6-2 or TRBV6-3 to TRBJ1-2; 7 bases match TRBD1. This CDR3 spans 17 amino acids. Germline loops: CDR1 MNHEY, CDR2 SVGEGT. This chain's CDR3 is CASSHSRDSQEDYGYTF. The CDR3 bases are TGTGCCAGCAGTCACTCCCGGGACAGCCAAGAGGACTATGGCTACACCTTC.

This clonotype was seen repeatedly, ten times or more. The V and J genes are TRBV7-9 and TRBJ2-3, with TRBD1 identical over 10 bases. The V and J ends lost 4 bases and 6 bases, in that order; junction bases with no gene match: 7. The CDR3 has 15 residues. Per the germline V gene, CDR1 is SEHNR and CDR2 is FQNEAQ (reference sequence). The CDR3 nucleotides read TGTGCCAGCAGCTGGGACAGGGGCACAGGGGATACGCAGTATTTT. Amino acids: CASSWDRGTGDTQYF.

This clonotype was counted many times. The chain has TRBV12-3 or TRBV12-4 and TRBJ1-5; D not resolved. The CDR3 is 12 residues long. Trimming removed 4 bases at V and 7 bases at J, with 8 bases between. DNA of the CDR3: TGTGCCAGCAGTTACTTCCTGCAGCCCCAGCATTTT. It encodes CASSYFLQPQHF.

Ten or more counts support this clonotype. The chain has TRBV5-8 and TRBJ2-7; 12 bases line up with TRBD1. V trimming: 5 bases; J trimming: 5 bases; junction bases outside the gene matches: 8. CDR1 is SGHTS, CDR2 YDEGEE, per germline. The CDR3 spans 15 residues. CDR3 nucleotides: TGTGCCAGCAGTTCTACCGGGACAGGGGGCCACGAGCAGTACTTC. Protein sequence: CASSSTGTGGHEQYF.

This clonotype was counted ten times or more. The CDR3 sequence: CASSPGRGTGELFF. CDR3 bases: TGTGCCAGCAGCCCCGGACGGGGTACCGGGGAGCTGTTTTTT. The chain recombines TRBV7-3 with TRBJ2-2; a possible D gene is TRBD2 (5 bases). V dropped 5 bases and J dropped 5 bases, with 12 bases sitting between them. Looked up from germline, CDR1 is SGHTA and CDR2 is FQGTGA. CDR3 length equals 14 residues.

This clonotype was detected many times. This chain links TRBV30 with TRBJ2-7, with D uncertain. CDR1 and CDR2 (germline): GTSNPN, SVGIG (reference sequence). V lost 4 bases to trimming and J lost 0 bases, with 16 bases between them. The CDR3 has 15 residues. In nucleotides, the CDR3 is TGTGCCTGGATAGTCTCGGTTTTTAGCTCCTACGAGCAGTACTTC. Its translation is CAWIVSVFSSYEQYF.

The J gene is TRBJ2-3, the V gene TRBV7-3, with a possible D match to TRBD2 (6 bases). The CDR3 runs to 16 residues. Germline V CDR1 and CDR2: SGHTA, FQGTGA. Trimming cost V 4 bases and J 5 bases, with 19 bases left between them. The CDR3 loop reads CASSSRQRGGQDTQYF. The CDR3 nucleotides read TGTGCCAGCAGCTCACGCCAGAGAGGAGGGCAAGATACGCAGTATTTT.

This clonotype showed up many times. The chain uses TRBV6-1 and TRBJ2-5, with D uncertain. The CDR3 totals 13 residues. Germline V gives CDR1 MNHNS, CDR2 SASEGT. V was pared by 8 bases and J by 1 base, with 11 bases between. The CDR3 region is CASLLPGQETQYF. CDR3 nucleotides: TGTGCCAGCCTGTTGCCGGGCCAAGAGACCCAGTACTTC.

This chain connects TRBV25-1 to TRBJ2-3, with a weak D call TRBD2 (5 bases). Trimming removed 2 bases at V and 2 bases at J, with 14 bases between. The CDR3 extends over 16 amino acids. Per germline, CDR1 MGHDK and CDR2 SYGVNS. CDR3 nucleotide sequence: TGTGCCAGCAGTGAAACCCAAAGCGGTTCCACAGATACGCAGTATTTT. Encoded protein: CASSETQSGSTDTQYF.

Concerning this clonotype: The final CDR3 position lacks the conserved phenylalanine or tryptophan, pointing to a likely read error. V gene TRBV20-1 combines with J gene TRBJ1-6, with a weak D call TRBD1 (6 bases). This CDR3 has 13 residues. The germline V gene has CDR1 DFQATT and CDR2 SNEGSKA (reference sequence). The CDR3 nucleotides are TGCAGTGCCAGAGCAGGGGTCGGGTCACCCCTCCACTTA. It translates to CSARAGVGSPLHL.

This clonotype showed up just once. V is TRBV15 and J is TRBJ2-4; 16 positions match TRBD2. J was trimmed by 6 bases and V by 5 bases; bases with no gene match: 7. The length of the CDR3 is 17 residues. Germline V gives CDR1 LNHNV, CDR2 YYDKDF (reference sequence). The CDR3 loop reads CATSLGTSGGDLNIQYF. As DNA, the CDR3 is TGTGCCACCAGCTTAGGGACTAGCGGGGGGGACTTAAACATTCAGTACTTC.

Ten or more counts support this clonotype. The chain joins TRBV10-3 to TRBJ1-3; D possibly corresponds to TRBD1 (5 bases). The ends were cut back, 11 bases at V and 2 bases at J, with 13 bases in the middle. Germline lookup yields CDR1 ENHRY and CDR2 SYGVKD. The CDR3 is 13 amino acids. The CDR3 nucleotides read TGTGCCGTACAGCTAGGGGCTGGAAACACCATATATTTT. Translated: CAVQLGAGNTIYF.

This clonotype was counted at least ten times. V usage is TRBV7-9 and J usage is TRBJ2-5, with TRBD1 identical over 12 bases. Per the germline V gene, CDR1 is SEHNR and CDR2 is FQNEAQ (reference sequence). V lost 7 bases and J lost 5; bases outside the gene matches: 8. The CDR3 is made up of 15 amino acids. CDR3 nucleotide sequence: TGTGCCAGCACCAAACATGGGACAGGGGGCGAGACCCAGTACTTC. This translates into CASTKHGTGGETQYF.

Here the CDR3 reads CASSSQGPAGNTIYF. The CDR3, as DNA: TGTGCCAGCAGTTCACAAGGGCCAGCTGGAAACACCATATATTTT. The rearrangement joins TRBV27 to TRBJ1-3; no firm D call. CDR3 size: 15 residues. Germline assignment: CDR1 MNHEY and CDR2 SMNVEV (reference sequence). V was pared by 4 bases and J by 2 bases, with 12 bases between.

Of note for this clonotype: A junction end diverges from the germline sequence, so it may reflect a read error. The chain is built from TRBV9 and TRBJ2-1; 9 positions match TRBD2. Germline V lookup: CDR1 SGDLS, CDR2 YYNGEE. The CDR3 runs 17 residues. CDR3 protein: CASGVAGGTSSQTEQFF. DNA of the CDR3: TGTGCCAGCGGCGTAGCAGGGGGGACTAGCAGCCAAACTGAGCAGTTCTTC.

The chain has TRBV4-1 and TRBJ1-4; 10 bases are shared with TRBD1. Germline assignment: CDR1 MGHRA and CDR2 YSYEKL. There are 16 residues in the CDR3. V dropped 0 bases and J dropped 6; count of bases not matched to a gene: 4. CDR3 in amino acids: CASSQEAGTGDEKLFF. The DNA of the CDR3 is TGCGCCAGCAGCCAAGAAGCCGGGACAGGGGATGAAAAACTGTTTTTT.

This clonotype was seen many times. DNA of the CDR3: TGTGCCATCAGTGAGGGGGACAGAGATAGCACAGATACGCAGTATTTT. Its translation: CAISEGDRDSTDTQYF. V and J are TRBV10-3 and TRBJ2-3, with 7 nucleotides matching TRBD1. After removal of 2 bases from V and 0 bases from J, the junction contained 5 bases not matched to a gene. The CDR3 spans 16 residues. The germline V gene has CDR1 ENHRY and CDR2 SYGVKD.

This clonotype was observed many times. This chain links TRBV2 with TRBJ2-5; D is possibly TRBD2 (7 bases). The CDR3 totals 16 residues. In germline, CDR1 is SNHLY, CDR2 FYNNEI. Between the trimmed V and J ends, which lost 4 bases and 5 bases, there was a span of 20 bases. CDR3 loop: CASSVVLGGAGETQYF. CDR3 sequence (DNA): TGTGCCAGCAGTGTGGTCCTGGGGGGGGCCGGGGAGACCCAGTACTTC.

V usage is TRBV24-1 and J usage is TRBJ2-5; tentative D call: TRBD1 (6 bases). V was shortened by 4 bases and J by 2 bases, with 13 bases between the two germline ends. CDR1 is KGHDR and CDR2 is SFDVKD in the germline V gene. This CDR3 comprises 15 residues. The CDR3 region is CATSEPTGTQETQYF. The CDR3 DNA follows: TGTGCCACCAGTGAACCTACAGGGACACAAGAGACCCAGTACTTC.

In its sample, this clonotype was seen many times. The V and J genes are TRBV10-2 and TRBJ1-4; D is undetermined. This CDR3 contains 12 residues. The ends were cut back, 7 bases at V and 2 bases at J, with 5 bases in the middle. Germline values: CDR1 WSHSY, CDR2 SAAADI. The CDR3 protein is CASTGTNEKLFF. CDR3 DNA: TGCGCCAGCACGGGGACTAATGAAAAACTGTTTTTT.